This paragraph covers one TCR beta chain sequence. The antigen is undetermined. Germline values: CDR1 LGHNA, CDR2 YSLEER. Germline trimming cut 2 bases from V and 5 bases from J; bases unmatched to any gene: 10. The CDR3 is made up of 17 amino acids. This entry comes from a study of cytotoxic CD8 clonotypes in ibrutinib-treated CLL. In the study overall: Patients: more than 10 relapsed/refractory, roughly 15 treatment-naive, under 18 IGHV unmutated. Study observations and caveats: Starting clonality was above that of age-matched healthy donors and tracked circulating CD8+ T-cell counts. Contraction or stability on treatment characterized the public clonotypes, which were uncommon.

Data came from immunoSEQ multiplex PCR; TCRdb stores just in-frame clones and leaves some out. The sample holds roughly 170,000 clones; approximately 80% are singletons and the top ten take about 5%. The source material was PBMCs, sampled after 24 months of ibrutinib treatment. The V call is TRBV4-3, the J call TRBJ2-7, with TRBD2 identical over 12 bases. The TCR comes from a human donor with chronic lymphocytic leukemia. CDR3: CASSQTPGLAGLDEQYF. The CDR3 bases are TGCGCCAGCAGCCAAACTCCCGGACTAGCGGGACTCGACGAGCAGTACTTC.